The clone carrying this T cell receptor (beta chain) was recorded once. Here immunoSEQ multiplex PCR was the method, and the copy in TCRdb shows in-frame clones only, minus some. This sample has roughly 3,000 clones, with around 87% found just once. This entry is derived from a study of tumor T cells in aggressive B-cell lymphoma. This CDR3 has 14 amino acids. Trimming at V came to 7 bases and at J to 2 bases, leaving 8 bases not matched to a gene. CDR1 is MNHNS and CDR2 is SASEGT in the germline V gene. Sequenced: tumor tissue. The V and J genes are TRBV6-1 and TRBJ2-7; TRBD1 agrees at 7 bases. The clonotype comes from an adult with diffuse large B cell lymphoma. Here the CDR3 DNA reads TGTGCCAGCACCACCCGGGACAGTACCTACGAGCAGTACTTC. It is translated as CASTTRDSTYEQYF.